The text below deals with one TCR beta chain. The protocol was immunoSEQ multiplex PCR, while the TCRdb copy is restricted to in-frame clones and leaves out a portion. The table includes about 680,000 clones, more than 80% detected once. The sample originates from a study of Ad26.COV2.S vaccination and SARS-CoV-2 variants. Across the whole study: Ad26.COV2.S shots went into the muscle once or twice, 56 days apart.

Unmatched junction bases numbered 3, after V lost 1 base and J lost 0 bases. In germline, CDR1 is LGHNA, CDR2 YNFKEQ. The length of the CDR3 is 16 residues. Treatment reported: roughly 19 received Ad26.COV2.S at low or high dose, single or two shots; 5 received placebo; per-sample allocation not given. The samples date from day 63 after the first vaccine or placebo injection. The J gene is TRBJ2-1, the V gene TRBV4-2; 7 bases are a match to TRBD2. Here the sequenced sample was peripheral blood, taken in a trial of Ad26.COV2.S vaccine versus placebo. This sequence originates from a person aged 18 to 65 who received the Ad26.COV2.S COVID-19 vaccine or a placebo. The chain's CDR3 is CASSQVASGSYNEQFF. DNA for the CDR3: TGTGCCAGCAGCCAAGTGGCTAGCGGCTCCTACAATGAGCAGTTCTTC.